This TCR beta chain emerged from a study of CD8 T cell repertoires and HIV-1 epitope variants. As regards this clone: Its antigen is still unknown.

Using immunoSEQ multiplex PCR, the repertoire was profiled, and TCRdb retains in-frame clones only, with some absent. The table shows over 5,000 clones, with about 70% occurring only once. The V and J ends lost 3 bases and 4 bases, in that order; junction bases with no gene match: 6. This CDR3 comprises 15 residues. Per the germline V gene, CDR1 is SGHRS and CDR2 is YFSETQ. Specimen: cultured CD8+ T cells derived from PBMCs. The receptor comes from a male donor with HIV. The V and J genes are TRBV5-1 and TRBJ2-7; 11 nucleotides match TRBD1. The CDR3 sequence is CASSSTGTGGYEQYF. The CDR3 DNA reads as TGCGCCAGCAGCTCGACCGGGACAGGGGGATACGAGCAGTACTTC.